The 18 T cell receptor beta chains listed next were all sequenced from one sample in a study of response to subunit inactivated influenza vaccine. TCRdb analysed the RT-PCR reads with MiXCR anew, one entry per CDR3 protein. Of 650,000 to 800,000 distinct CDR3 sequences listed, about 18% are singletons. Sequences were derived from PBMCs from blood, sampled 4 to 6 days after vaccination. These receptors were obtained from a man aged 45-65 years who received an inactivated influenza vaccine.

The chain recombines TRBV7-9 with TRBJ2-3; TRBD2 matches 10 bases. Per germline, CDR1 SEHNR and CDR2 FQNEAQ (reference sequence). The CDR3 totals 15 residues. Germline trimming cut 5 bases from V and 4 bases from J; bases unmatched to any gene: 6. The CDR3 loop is CASSPSSGGADTQYF. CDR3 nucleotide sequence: TGTGCCAGCAGCCCATCTAGCGGGGGTGCAGATACGCAGTATTTT.

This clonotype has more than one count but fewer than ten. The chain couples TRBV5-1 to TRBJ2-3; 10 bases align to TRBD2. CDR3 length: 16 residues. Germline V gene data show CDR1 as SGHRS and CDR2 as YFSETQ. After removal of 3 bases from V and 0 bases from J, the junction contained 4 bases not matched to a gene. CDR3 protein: CASSSSGGTSTDTQYF. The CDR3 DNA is TGCGCCAGCAGCTCTAGCGGGGGCACTAGCACAGATACGCAGTATTTT.

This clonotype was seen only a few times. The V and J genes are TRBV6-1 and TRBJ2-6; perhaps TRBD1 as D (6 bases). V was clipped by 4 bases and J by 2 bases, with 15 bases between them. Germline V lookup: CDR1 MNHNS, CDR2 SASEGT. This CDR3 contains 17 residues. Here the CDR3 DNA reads TGTGCCAGCAGTGTCCCCACAGGGAAGGCTGGGGCCAACGTCCTGACTTTC. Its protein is CASSVPTGKAGANVLTF.

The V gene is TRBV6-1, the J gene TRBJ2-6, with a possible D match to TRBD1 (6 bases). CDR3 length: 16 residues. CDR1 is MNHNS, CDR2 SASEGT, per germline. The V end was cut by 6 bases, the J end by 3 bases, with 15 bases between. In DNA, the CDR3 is TGTGCCAGCAGATCACAGGGTTCGGGTGGGGCCAACGTCCTGACTTTC. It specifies CASRSQGSGGANVLTF.

In DNA, the CDR3 is TGTGCCACCAGTGATCCCCGGTGGGACAGGGAGGCGGATACGCAGTATTTT. Amino acid sequence: CATSDPRWDREADTQYF. This rearrangement joins TRBV24-1 to TRBJ2-3; TRBD1 aligns across 9 bases. CDR3 length equals 17 residues. V gave up 3 bases and J gave up 6 bases; unmatched junction bases: 12. Per the germline V gene, CDR1 is KGHDR and CDR2 is SFDVKD.

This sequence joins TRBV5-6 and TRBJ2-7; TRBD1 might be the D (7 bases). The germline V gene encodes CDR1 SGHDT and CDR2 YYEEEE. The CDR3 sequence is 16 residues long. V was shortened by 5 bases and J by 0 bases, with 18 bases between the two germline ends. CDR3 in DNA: TGTGCCAGCAGTTATCTCGGAGGGGGCCACTCCTACGAGCAGTACTTC. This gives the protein CASSYLGGGHSYEQYF.

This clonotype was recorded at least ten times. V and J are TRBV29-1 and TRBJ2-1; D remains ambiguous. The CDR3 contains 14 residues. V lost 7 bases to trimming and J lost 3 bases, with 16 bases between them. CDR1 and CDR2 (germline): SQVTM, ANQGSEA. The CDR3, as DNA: TGCAGCGGGCAAGACCCGGGTCGCTACAATGAGCAGTTCTTC. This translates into CSGQDPGRYNEQFF.

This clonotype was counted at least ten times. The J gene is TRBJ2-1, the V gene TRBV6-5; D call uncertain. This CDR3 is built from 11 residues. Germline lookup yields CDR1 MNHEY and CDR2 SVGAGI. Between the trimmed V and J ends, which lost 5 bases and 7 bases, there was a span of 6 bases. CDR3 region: CASSHLNEQFF. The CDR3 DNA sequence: TGTGCCAGCAGTCACCTGAATGAGCAGTTCTTC.

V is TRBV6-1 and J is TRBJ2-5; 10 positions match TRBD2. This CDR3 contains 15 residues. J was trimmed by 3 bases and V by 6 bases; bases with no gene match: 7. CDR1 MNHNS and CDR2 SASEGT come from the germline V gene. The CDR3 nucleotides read TGTGCCAGCAGCCGACTCGGGACTAGCGAAGAGACCCAGTACTTC. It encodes CASSRLGTSEETQYF.

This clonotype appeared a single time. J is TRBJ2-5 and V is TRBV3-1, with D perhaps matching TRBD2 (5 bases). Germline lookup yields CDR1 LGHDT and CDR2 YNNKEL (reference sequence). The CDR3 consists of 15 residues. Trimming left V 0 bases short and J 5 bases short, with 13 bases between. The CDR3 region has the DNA TGTGCCAGCAGCCAAGATCGGGGATTGTACGAGACCCAGTACTTC. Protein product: CASSQDRGLYETQYF.

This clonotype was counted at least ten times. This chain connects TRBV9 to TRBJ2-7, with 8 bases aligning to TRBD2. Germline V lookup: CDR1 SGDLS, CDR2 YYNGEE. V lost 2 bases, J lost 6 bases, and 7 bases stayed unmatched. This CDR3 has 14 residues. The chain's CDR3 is CASSVGTRGSEQYF. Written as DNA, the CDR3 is TGTGCCAGCAGCGTGGGGACTAGGGGCAGCGAGCAGTACTTC. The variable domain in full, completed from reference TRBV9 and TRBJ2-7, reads DSGVTQTPKHLITATGQRVTLRCSPRSGDLSVYWYQQSLDQGLQFLIQYYNGEERAKGNILERFSAQQFPDLHSELNLSSLELGDSALYFCASSVGTRGSEQYFGPGTRLTVT.

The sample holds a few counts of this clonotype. The CDR3 sequence is CASSQDPGGRYNEQFF. The CDR3 DNA is TGCGCCAGCAGCCAAGATCCGGGGGGTCGGTACAATGAGCAGTTCTTC. The chain uses TRBV4-3 and TRBJ2-1; 7 bases are a match to TRBD2. V lost 0 bases and J lost 4; bases outside the gene matches: 6. There are 16 residues in the CDR3. Germline assignment: CDR1 LGHNA and CDR2 YSLEER.

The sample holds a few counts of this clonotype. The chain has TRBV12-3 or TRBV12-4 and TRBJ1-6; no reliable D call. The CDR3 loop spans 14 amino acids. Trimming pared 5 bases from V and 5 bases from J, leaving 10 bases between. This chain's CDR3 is CASSTGRNNSPLHF. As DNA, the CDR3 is TGTGCCAGCAGTACGGGGAGGAATAATTCACCCCTCCACTTT.

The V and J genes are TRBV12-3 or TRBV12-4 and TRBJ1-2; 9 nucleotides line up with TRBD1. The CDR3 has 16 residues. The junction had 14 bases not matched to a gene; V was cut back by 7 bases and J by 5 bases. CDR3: CASTTGGQGRLYGYTF. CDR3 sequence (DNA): TGTGCCAGCACCACCGGGGGACAGGGTCGCCTGTATGGCTACACCTTC.

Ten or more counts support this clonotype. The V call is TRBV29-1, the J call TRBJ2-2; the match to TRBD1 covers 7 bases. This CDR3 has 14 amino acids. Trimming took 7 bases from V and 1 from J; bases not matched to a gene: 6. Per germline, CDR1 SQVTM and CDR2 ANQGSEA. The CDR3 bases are TGCAGCGACGCGACAGGGAGGAACACCGGGGAGCTGTTTTTT. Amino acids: CSDATGRNTGELFF.

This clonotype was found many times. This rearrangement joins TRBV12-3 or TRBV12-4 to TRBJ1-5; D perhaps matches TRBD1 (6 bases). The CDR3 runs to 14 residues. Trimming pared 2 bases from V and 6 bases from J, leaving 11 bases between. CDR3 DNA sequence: TGTGCCAGCAGTTTATTACAGGGTGTTCAGCCCCAGCATTTT. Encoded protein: CASSLLQGVQPQHF.

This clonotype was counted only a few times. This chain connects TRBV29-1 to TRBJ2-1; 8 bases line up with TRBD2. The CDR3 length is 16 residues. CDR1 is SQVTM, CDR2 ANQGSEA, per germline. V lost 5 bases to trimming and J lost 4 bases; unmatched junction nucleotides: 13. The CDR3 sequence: CSVPSSGADLYNEQFF. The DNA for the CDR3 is TGCAGCGTTCCAAGTAGCGGGGCCGACCTTTACAATGAGCAGTTCTTC.

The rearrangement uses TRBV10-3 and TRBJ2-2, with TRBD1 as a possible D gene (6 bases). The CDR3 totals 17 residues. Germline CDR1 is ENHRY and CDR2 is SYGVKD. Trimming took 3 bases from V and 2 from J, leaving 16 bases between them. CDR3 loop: CAISDLLGRGNTGELFF. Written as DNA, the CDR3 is TGTGCCATCAGTGATCTCCTCGGCAGGGGTAACACCGGGGAGCTGTTTTTT.